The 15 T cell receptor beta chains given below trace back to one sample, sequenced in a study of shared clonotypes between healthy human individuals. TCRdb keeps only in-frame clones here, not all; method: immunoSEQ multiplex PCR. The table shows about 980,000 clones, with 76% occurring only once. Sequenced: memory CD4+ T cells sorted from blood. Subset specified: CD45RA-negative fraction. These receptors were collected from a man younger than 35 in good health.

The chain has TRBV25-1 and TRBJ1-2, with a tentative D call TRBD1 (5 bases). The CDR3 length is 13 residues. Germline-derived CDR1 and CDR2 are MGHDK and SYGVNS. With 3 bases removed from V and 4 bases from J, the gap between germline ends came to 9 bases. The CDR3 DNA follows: TGTGCCAGCAGTGACAGGGTGAGCTATGGCTACACCTTC. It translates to CASSDRVSYGYTF.

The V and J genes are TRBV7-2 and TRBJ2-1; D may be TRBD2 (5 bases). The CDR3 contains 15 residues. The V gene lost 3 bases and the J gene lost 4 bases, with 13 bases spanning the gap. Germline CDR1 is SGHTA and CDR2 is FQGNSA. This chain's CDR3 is CASSLEAAVYNEQFF. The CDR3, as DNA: TGTGCCAGCAGCTTGGAGGCGGCGGTTTACAATGAGCAGTTCTTC.

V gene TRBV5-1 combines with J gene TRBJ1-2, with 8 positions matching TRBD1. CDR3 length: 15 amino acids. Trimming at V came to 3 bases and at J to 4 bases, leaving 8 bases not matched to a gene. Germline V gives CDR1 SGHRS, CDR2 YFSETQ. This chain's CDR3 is CASSYDRGKGYGYTF. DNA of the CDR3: TGCGCCAGCAGCTATGACAGGGGCAAAGGCTATGGCTACACCTTC.

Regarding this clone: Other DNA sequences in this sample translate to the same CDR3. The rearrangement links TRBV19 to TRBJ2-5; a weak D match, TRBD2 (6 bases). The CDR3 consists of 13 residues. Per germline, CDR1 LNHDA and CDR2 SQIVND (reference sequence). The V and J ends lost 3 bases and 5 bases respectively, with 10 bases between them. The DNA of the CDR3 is TGTGCCAGTAGTATTCGGGAGCGGGAGACCCAGTACTTC. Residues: CASSIRERETQYF.

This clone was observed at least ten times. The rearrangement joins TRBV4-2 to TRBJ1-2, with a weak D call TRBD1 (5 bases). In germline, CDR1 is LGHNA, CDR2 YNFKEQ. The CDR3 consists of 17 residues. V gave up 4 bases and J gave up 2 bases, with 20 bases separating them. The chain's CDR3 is CASSPGPGGRENYGYTF. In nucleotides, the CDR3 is TGTGCCAGCAGCCCTGGCCCTGGGGGGAGAGAGAACTATGGCTACACCTTC.

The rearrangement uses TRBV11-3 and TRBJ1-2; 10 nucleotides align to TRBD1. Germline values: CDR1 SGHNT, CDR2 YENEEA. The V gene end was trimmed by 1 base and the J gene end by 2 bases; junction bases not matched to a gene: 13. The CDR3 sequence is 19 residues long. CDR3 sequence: CASSLVRRDRGNGNYGYTF. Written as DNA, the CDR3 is TGTGCCAGCAGCTTAGTAAGGCGGGACAGGGGAAATGGCAACTATGGCTACACCTTC.

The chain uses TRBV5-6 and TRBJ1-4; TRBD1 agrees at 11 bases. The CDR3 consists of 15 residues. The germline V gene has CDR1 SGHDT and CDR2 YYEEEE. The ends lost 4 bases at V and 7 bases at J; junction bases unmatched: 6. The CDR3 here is CASSRGTGGLEKLFF. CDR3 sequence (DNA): TGTGCCAGCAGCCGCGGGACAGGGGGGCTTGAAAAACTGTTTTTT.

The CDR3 here is CASQDGNTEAFF. In DNA form, the CDR3 reads TGTGCCAGCCAGGACGGGAACACTGAAGCTTTCTTT. The chain links TRBV2 to TRBJ1-1, with no clear D. This CDR3 contains 12 residues. Per the germline V gene, CDR1 is SNHLY and CDR2 is FYNNEI. V lost 8 bases to trimming and J lost 1 base, with 8 bases between them.

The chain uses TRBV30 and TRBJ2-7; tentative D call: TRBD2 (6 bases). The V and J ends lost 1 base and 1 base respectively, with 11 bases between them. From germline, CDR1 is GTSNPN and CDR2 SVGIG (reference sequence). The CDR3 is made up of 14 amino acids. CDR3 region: CAWSGGEFSYEQYF. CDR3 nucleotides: TGTGCCTGGAGTGGGGGGGAATTTTCCTACGAGCAGTACTTC.

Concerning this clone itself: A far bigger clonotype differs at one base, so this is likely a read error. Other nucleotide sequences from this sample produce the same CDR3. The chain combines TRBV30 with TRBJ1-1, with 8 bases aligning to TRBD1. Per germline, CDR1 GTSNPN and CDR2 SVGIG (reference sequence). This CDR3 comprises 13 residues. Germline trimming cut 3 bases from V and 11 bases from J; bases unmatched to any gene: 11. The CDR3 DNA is TGTGCCTGGAGCGCCGACAGGGGCGGAGAGGCTTTCTTT. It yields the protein CAWSADRGGEAFF.

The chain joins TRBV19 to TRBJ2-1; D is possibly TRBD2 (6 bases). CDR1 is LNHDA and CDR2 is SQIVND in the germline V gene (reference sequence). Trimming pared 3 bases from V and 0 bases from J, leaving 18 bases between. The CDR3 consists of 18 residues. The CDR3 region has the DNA TGTGCCAGTAGTATGTTGCCCTGGGGACTGAGCTCCTACAATGAGCAGTTCTTC. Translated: CASSMLPWGLSSYNEQFF.

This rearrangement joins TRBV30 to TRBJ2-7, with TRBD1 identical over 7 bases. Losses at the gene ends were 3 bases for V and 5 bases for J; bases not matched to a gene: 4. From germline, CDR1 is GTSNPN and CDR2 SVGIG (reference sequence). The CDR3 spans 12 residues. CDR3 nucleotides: TGTGCCTGGAGAAGGGGGCAGGACGAGCAGTACTTC. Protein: CAWRRGQDEQYF.

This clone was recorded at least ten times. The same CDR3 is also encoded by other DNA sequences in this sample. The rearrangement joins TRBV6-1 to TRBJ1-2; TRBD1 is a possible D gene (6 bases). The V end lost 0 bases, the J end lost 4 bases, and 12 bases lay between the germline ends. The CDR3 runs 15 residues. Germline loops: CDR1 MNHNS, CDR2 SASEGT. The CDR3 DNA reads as TGTGCCAGCAGTGAAGCGGGACAAGGGCCCTATGGCTACACCTTC. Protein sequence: CASSEAGQGPYGYTF.

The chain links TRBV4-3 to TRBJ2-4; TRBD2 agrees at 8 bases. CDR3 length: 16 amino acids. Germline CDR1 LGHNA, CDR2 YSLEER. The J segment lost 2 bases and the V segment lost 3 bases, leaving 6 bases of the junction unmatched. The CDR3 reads CASSQGSGSPKNIQYF. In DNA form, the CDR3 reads TGCGCCAGCAGCCAGGGGAGCGGGAGTCCCAAAAACATTCAGTACTTC.

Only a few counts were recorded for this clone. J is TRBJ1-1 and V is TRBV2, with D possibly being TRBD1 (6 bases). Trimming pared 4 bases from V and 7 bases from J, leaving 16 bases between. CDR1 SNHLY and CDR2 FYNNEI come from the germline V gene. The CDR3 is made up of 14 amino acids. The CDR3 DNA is TGTGCCAGCAGTGTGAACAGGGCCCTGTTTGAAGCTTTCTTT. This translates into CASSVNRALFEAFF.